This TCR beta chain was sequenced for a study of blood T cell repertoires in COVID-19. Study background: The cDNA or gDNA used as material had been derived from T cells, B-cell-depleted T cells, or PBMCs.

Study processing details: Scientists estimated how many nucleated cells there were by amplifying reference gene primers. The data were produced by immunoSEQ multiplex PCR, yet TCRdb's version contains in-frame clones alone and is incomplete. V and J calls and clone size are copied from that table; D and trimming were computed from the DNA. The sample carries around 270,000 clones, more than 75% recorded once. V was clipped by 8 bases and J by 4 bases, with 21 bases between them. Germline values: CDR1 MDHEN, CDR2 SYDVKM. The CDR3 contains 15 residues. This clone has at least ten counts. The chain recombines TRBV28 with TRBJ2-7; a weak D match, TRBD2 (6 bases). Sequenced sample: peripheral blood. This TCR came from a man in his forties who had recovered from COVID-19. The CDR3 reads CASPPKGGALYEQYF. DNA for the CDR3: TGTGCCAGCCCCCCTAAGGGAGGTGCCCTTTACGAGCAGTACTTC. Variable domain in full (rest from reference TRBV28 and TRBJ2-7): DVKVTQSSRYLVKRTGEKVFLECVQDMDHENMFWYRQDPGLGLRLIYFSYDVKMKEKGDIPEGYSVSREKKERFSLILESASTNQTSMYLCASPPKGGALYEQYFGPGTRLTVT.